Listed below are T cell receptor beta chains from one sample, sequenced in a study of T cells in Graves' hyperthyroidism and ophthalmopathy. A single record per CDR3 protein comes from TCRdb applying MiXCR to the multiplex PCR reads. The sample consists of 300,000 to 450,000 distinct CDR3 sequences, about 16% of them appearing once. Material: blood. Receptors originate from a woman in her twenties or thirties with Graves' hyperthyroidism. Each CDR3 is given without its conserved first and last residue. The order of the fields is D gene, clone size, J gene, V gene, CDR3 protein. D genes are given only for firm matches. The listing skips clone size in some rows; elsewhere it reads once, few, many or a size class.

d_call: NA; clone_size: NA; j_call: TRBJ2-7; v_call: TRBV7-9; cdr3_aa: ASSLGQGGPVEQY
d_call: TRBD2; clone_size: NA; j_call: NA; v_call: TRBV20-1; cdr3_aa: SVLSGRVYNEQY
d_call: NA; clone_size: few; j_call: TRBJ1-1; v_call: TRBV12-3/TRBV12-4; cdr3_aa: ASTLWGNTEAF
d_call: NA; clone_size: many; j_call: TRBJ1-1; v_call: TRBV11-2; cdr3_aa: ASSLGQGPYTEAF
d_call: TRBD2; clone_size: many; j_call: TRBJ2-1; v_call: TRBV28; cdr3_aa: ASRRTSGNEQF
d_call: NA; clone_size: few; j_call: TRBJ1-4; v_call: TRBV18; cdr3_aa: ASSPQEKLF
d_call: TRBD1; clone_size: many; j_call: TRBJ2-4; v_call: TRBV3-1; cdr3_aa: ASSQGPDRGLGIQY
d_call: NA; clone_size: few; j_call: TRBJ2-7; v_call: TRBV5-1; cdr3_aa: ASSLGQAGPYEQY
d_call: NA; clone_size: NA; j_call: TRBJ2-7; v_call: TRBV5-5; cdr3_aa: ASSLKNYEQY
d_call: NA; clone_size: few; j_call: TRBJ2-1; v_call: TRBV6-4; cdr3_aa: ASSPLGGSSYNEQF
d_call: NA; clone_size: NA; j_call: TRBJ2-5; v_call: TRBV4-1; cdr3_aa: ASSQQGQETQY
d_call: NA; clone_size: many; j_call: TRBJ1-1; v_call: TRBV7-3; cdr3_aa: ASSPIGGVNTEAF
d_call: TRBD2; clone_size: NA; j_call: TRBJ2-1; v_call: TRBV5-1; cdr3_aa: ASSLGGTSGSLDEQF
d_call: TRBD2; clone_size: few; j_call: TRBJ2-1; v_call: TRBV20-1; cdr3_aa: SARVVAGGPSYNEQF
d_call: NA; clone_size: many; j_call: TRBJ1-5; v_call: TRBV30; cdr3_aa: AWRPPGVAQPQH
d_call: NA; clone_size: NA; j_call: TRBJ1-1; v_call: TRBV9; cdr3_aa: ASSPRRETEAF
d_call: TRBD2; clone_size: NA; j_call: TRBJ2-5; v_call: TRBV30; cdr3_aa: AWSVVTSGSSGETQY
d_call: NA; clone_size: few; j_call: TRBJ2-3; v_call: TRBV6-1; cdr3_aa: ASSGQGTTDTQY
d_call: TRBD1; clone_size: few; j_call: TRBJ2-7; v_call: TRBV20-1; cdr3_aa: SAQDRGRSYEQY
d_call: TRBD2; clone_size: many; j_call: TRBJ2-7; v_call: TRBV2; cdr3_aa: ASSGALAGRGGEQY
d_call: TRBD2; clone_size: NA; j_call: TRBJ2-1; v_call: TRBV4-2; cdr3_aa: ASSLAGTTFGNEQF
d_call: TRBD1; clone_size: few; j_call: TRBJ1-2; v_call: TRBV28; cdr3_aa: ASSPGDRGYYGYT
d_call: NA; clone_size: NA; j_call: TRBJ2-3; v_call: TRBV6-1; cdr3_aa: ASSNRPSTDTQY
d_call: TRBD1; clone_size: few; j_call: TRBJ1-6; v_call: TRBV6-1; cdr3_aa: ASSGGTGINSPLH
d_call: TRBD2; clone_size: many; j_call: TRBJ2-1; v_call: TRBV12-5; cdr3_aa: ASGLPGLDNEQF
d_call: TRBD2; clone_size: few; j_call: TRBJ2-1; v_call: TRBV4-1; cdr3_aa: ASSQDPSGSPYNEQF
d_call: NA; clone_size: many; j_call: TRBJ2-1; v_call: TRBV28; cdr3_aa: ASRLGPGLTVEQF
d_call: TRBD1; clone_size: NA; j_call: TRBJ1-3; v_call: TRBV27; cdr3_aa: ASSLRAGGRNTIY
d_call: NA; clone_size: many; j_call: TRBJ2-7; v_call: TRBV5-1; cdr3_aa: ASRVAHQREQY
d_call: NA; clone_size: few; j_call: TRBJ2-3; v_call: TRBV15; cdr3_aa: ATSRPTRGGGDTQY
d_call: NA; clone_size: many; j_call: TRBJ1-5; v_call: TRBV30; cdr3_aa: AWSVSPHGEPQH
d_call: NA; clone_size: many; j_call: TRBJ2-7; v_call: TRBV28; cdr3_aa: ASSLGGQSTYEQY
d_call: NA; clone_size: many; j_call: TRBJ1-6; v_call: TRBV12-3/TRBV12-4; cdr3_aa: ASSLKGLYNSPLH
d_call: TRBD2; clone_size: NA; j_call: TRBJ2-7; v_call: TRBV6-2/TRBV6-3; cdr3_aa: ASRNRLATEQY
d_call: NA; clone_size: many; j_call: TRBJ2-1; v_call: TRBV11-2; cdr3_aa: ASSLMIARFDEQF
d_call: NA; clone_size: NA; j_call: TRBJ1-2; v_call: TRBV7-9; cdr3_aa: ASSHTSGISYGYT
d_call: TRBD1; clone_size: NA; j_call: TRBJ1-1; v_call: TRBV30; cdr3_aa: AWIPDRETEAF
d_call: TRBD1; clone_size: many; j_call: TRBJ1-1; v_call: TRBV2; cdr3_aa: ASTGQMNTEAF
d_call: TRBD2; clone_size: many; j_call: TRBJ2-1; v_call: TRBV3-1; cdr3_aa: ASSLSGSLYEQF
d_call: NA; clone_size: few; j_call: TRBJ2-5; v_call: TRBV29-1; cdr3_aa: SVVSGGETQY